Sequencing of this TCR beta chain was carried out in a study of OX40 agonist ivuxolimab in advanced cancers. Whole-study context: Ivuxolimab was delivered to patients intravenously every 2 weeks at doses spanning 0.01 to 10 mg/kg. Study-wide points: CD4+ and CD8+ blood T cells expanded clonally by week 6 at 0.1 to 3.0 mg/kg. What antigens the expanded peripheral T cells recognized was never established.

Trimming stripped 5 bases from V and 3 bases from J, with 10 bases between. The CDR3 totals 13 residues. The germline CDR1 and CDR2 sequences are SGHVS and FNYEAQ. Of note for this clone: Its target is unknown.

Libraries were prepared by immunoSEQ multiplex PCR; TCRdb keeps only in-frame clonotypes and omits some of them. The sample holds about 49,000 clones, about 86% seen once. J is TRBJ1-1 and V is TRBV7-6; D is undetermined. Specimen: CD4+ or CD8+ T cells sorted from blood, collected in a trial of the OX40 agonist ivuxolimab. This TCR was recovered from an adult with an advanced solid tumor such as melanoma, head and neck, liver or kidney cancer. This CDR3 is CASSVGEHTEAFF. CDR3 coding DNA: TGTGCCAGCAGCGTTGGGGAGCACACTGAAGCTTTCTTT.